These T cell receptor beta chains were read from a single sample in a study of blood T cell repertoires in COVID-19. The table came from immunoSEQ multiplex PCR; TCRdb's copy has only in-frame clones and leaves some out. This sample has around 40,000 clones, with roughly 90% found just once. Sequencing was carried out using peripheral blood. The receptors here all came from a human donor in a cohort sampled during active COVID-19. CDR3s include the opening cysteine and the closing phenylalanine or tryptophan. Each record gives: V gene, D gene, J gene, clone size, CDR3 DNA, CDR3 protein. D genes are given only for firm matches. Part of the rows lack a size; the others show once, few, many or a class for expanded clones.

TRBV7-8	TRBD1	TRBJ2-3	-	TGTGCCAGCAGCTTGCGGGACAGGGGACCAGATACGCAGTATTTT	CASSLRDRGPDTQYF
TRBV6-4	-	TRBJ1-1	-	TGTGCCAGCAGTGGGGCAGCGAACACTGAAGCTTTCTTT	CASSGAANTEAFF
TRBV9	TRBD2	TRBJ2-2	-	TGTGCCAGCAGCGGGACTAGCGGGTACCCCGGGGAGCTGTTTTTT	CASSGTSGYPGELFF
TRBV28	TRBD1	TRBJ1-5	few	TGTGCCAGCAGTCTGCAGGGGGCAGGGGACGGTCAGCCCCAGCATTTT	CASSLQGAGDGQPQHF
TRBV19	TRBD1	TRBJ2-7	-	TGTGCCAGTAGTCTCGGACAGGGGGCTCTCGAGCAGTACTTC	CASSLGQGALEQYF
TRBV7-9	TRBD1	TRBJ2-5	-	TGTGCCAGCAGCTTAGCGAGGGGGCCCCTCAAAGAGACCCAGTACTTC	CASSLARGPLKETQYF
TRBV27	TRBD2	TRBJ2-2	few	TGTGCCAGCAGTCCCGGACTAGCGGGGACCGGGGAGCTGTTTTTT	CASSPGLAGTGELFF
TRBV25-1	TRBD1	TRBJ1-2	-	TGTGCCAGCAGTGGCGGGACAGTTAAGAACTATGGCTACACCTTC	CASSGGTVKNYGYTF
TRBV29-1	-	TRBJ1-2	-	TGCAGCGTTTCCGGGACACGGAACTTCTATGGCTACACCTTC	CSVSGTRNFYGYTF
TRBV29-1	TRBD1	TRBJ2-1	-	TGCAGCGTGCAGGGGGCGCGATCTGACAATGAGCAGTTCTTC	CSVQGARSDNEQFF
TRBV7-6	-	TRBJ2-2	few	TGTGCCAGCAGCTTAGAGGCCCCGGGACAAATTATCACCGGGGAGCTGTTTTTT	CASSLEAPGQIITGELFF
TRBV29-1	TRBD1	TRBJ1-1	few	TGCAGCGTTGAAAAGGGGGCAATGAACACTGAAGCTTTCTTT	CSVEKGAMNTEAFF
TRBV5-4	TRBD1	TRBJ1-6	-	TGTGCCAGCAGCCTAGGAGAGGGGGCCCTCTATGCACCCCTCCACTTT	CASSLGEGALYAPLHF
TRBV6-5	-	TRBJ2-3	-	TGTGCCAGCAGTTACTCGAGGGTCGGGAGAGATACGCAGTATTTT	CASSYSRVGRDTQYF
TRBV29-1	TRBD1	TRBJ1-2	-	TGCAGCGCAGGGACAGGGTCACATGGCTACACCTTC	CSAGTGSHGYTF
TRBV19	TRBD2	TRBJ2-1	-	TGTGCCAGTAGTTACCGACTAGCGCGGACTTACAATGAGCAGTTCTTC	CASSYRLARTYNEQFF
TRBV2	-	TRBJ1-5	-	TGTGCCAGCAGCCTACTCGTCCTGGGGGCGGTTCAGCCCCAGCATTTT	CASSLLVLGAVQPQHF
TRBV7-9	-	TRBJ2-2	few	TGTGCCAGCAGCTTAGCTGAGGGGGAGCTGTTTTTT	CASSLAEGELFF
TRBV3-1/TRBV3-2	-	TRBJ2-5	-	TGTGCCGGGGGGGAGACCCAGTACTTC	CAGGETQYF
TRBV3-1/TRBV3-2	-	TRBJ2-3	-	TGTGCCAGCAGCCAGGTCACGGTCCTAGTAGATACGCAGTATTTT	CASSQVTVLVDTQYF
TRBV2	-	TRBJ1-1	-	TGTGCCAGCACCTTCCCCGGGGGGGCGCAGAACACTGAAGCTTTCTTT	CASTFPGGAQNTEAFF
TRBV10-3	TRBD1	TRBJ1-4	-	TGTGCCACCTCGGGACAGTCTAATGAAAAACTGTTTTTT	CATSGQSNEKLFF
TRBV6-2/TRBV6-3	-	TRBJ2-5	-	TGTGCCAGCAGCCCCCGCTCGGGGGTGGGGGAGACCCAGTACTTC	CASSPRSGVGETQYF
TRBV6-6	-	TRBJ1-1	-	TGTGCCAGCAGTTACGGGGAGGGGACTGAAGCTTTCTTT	CASSYGEGTEAFF
TRBV18	-	TRBJ1-3	once	TGTGCCAGCTCACCCGACTACCTCTCTGGAAACACCATATATTTT	CASSPDYLSGNTIYF
TRBV19	TRBD1	TRBJ1-1	-	TGTGCCAGTAGTACGACAGGGGACACTGAAGCTTTCTTT	CASSTTGDTEAFF
TRBV6-2/TRBV6-3	TRBD2	TRBJ2-2	-	TGTGCCAGCAGTTATCTAGCGGGGAACACCGGGGAGCTGTTTTTT	CASSYLAGNTGELFF
TRBV7-2	TRBD2	TRBJ2-1	-	TGTGCCAGCAGCTTCGGACTAGCGGGGGGGGCGGAGGAGCAGTTCTTC	CASSFGLAGGAEEQFF
TRBV12-5	-	TRBJ2-2	-	TGTGCTAGTGGTTTGGTAAGCCCCCCTGTAGCGAACGCGAACACCGGGGAGCTGTTTTTT	CASGLVSPPVANANTGELFF
TRBV11-2	-	TRBJ1-4	-	TGTGCCAGCAGCTTCGGGGAGCTCGATGAAAAACTGTTTTTT	CASSFGELDEKLFF
TRBV19	-	TRBJ2-7	-	TGTGCCAGTAGTCGATTGACACAGAGTAACACCAATACCTCCTACGAGCAGTACTTC	CASSRLTQSNTNTSYEQYF